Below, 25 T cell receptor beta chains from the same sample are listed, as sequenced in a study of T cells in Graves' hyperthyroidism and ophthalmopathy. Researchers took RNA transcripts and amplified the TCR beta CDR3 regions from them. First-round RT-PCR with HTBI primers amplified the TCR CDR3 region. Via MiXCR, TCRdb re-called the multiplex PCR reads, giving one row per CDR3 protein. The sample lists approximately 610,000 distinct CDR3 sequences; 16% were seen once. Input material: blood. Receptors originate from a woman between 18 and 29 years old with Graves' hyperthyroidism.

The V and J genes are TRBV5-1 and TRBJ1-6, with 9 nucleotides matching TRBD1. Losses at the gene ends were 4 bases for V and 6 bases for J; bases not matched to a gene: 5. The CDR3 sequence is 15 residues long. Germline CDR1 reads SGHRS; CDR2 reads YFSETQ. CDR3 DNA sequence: TGCGCCAGCAGCAGTTGGACAGGGGTTAATTCACCCCTCCACTTT. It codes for CASSSWTGVNSPLHF.

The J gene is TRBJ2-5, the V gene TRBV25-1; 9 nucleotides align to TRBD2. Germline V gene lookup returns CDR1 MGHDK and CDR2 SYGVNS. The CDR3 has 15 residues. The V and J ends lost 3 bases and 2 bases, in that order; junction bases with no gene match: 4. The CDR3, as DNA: TGTGCCAGCAGTGAGACTAGCGGACTTCAAGAGACCCAGTACTTC. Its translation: CASSETSGLQETQYF.

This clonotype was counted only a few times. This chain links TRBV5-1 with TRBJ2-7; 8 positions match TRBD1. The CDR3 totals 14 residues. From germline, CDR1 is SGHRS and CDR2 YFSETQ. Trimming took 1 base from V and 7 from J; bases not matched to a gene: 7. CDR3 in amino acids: CASSLRQGAGEQYV. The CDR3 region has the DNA TGCGCCAGCAGCTTGCGGCAGGGGGCGGGTGAGCAGTACGTC.

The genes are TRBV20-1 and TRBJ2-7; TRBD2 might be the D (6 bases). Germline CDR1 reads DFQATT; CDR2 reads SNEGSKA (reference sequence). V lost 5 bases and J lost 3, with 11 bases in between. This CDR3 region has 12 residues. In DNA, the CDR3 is TGCAGTGCTCTGCGGGGAGACTACGAGCAGTACTTC. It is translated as CSALRGDYEQYF.

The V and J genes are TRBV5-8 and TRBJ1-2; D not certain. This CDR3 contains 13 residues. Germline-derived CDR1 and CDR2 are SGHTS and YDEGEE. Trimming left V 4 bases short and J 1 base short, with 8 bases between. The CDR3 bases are TGTGCCAGCAGCCTCGACAATAACTATGGCTACACCTTC. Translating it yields CASSLDNNYGYTF.

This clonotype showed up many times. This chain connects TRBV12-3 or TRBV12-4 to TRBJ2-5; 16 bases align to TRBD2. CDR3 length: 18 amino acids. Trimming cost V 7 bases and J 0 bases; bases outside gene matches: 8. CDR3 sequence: CASNQGTSGGAYQETQYF. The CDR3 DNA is TGTGCCAGCAACCAAGGGACTAGCGGGGGGGCGTACCAAGAGACCCAGTACTTC.

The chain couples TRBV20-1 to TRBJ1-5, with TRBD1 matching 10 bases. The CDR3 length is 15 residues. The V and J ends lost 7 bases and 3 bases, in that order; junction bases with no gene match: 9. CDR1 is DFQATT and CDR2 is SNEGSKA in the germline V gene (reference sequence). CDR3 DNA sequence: TGCAGTGGCTGGACAGGGGGGGTTTTCAATCAGCCCCAGCATTTT. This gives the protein CSGWTGGVFNQPQHF.

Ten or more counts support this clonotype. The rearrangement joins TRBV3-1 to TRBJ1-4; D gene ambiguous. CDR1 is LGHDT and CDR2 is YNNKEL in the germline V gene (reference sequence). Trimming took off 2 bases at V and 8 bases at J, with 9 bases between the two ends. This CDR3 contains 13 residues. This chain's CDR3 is CASSQSRLEKLFF. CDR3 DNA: TGTGCCAGCAGCCAATCAAGGCTCGAAAAACTGTTTTTT.

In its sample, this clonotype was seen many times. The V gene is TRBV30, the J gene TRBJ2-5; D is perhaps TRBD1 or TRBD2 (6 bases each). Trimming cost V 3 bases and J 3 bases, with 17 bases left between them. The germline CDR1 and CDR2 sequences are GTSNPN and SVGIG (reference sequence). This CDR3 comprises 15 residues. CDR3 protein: CAWSRRAGVKETQYF. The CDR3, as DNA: TGTGCCTGGAGCCGGAGGGCAGGGGTAAAAGAGACCCAGTACTTC. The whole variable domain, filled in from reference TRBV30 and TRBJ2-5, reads SQTIHQWPATLVQPVGSPLSLECTVEGTSNPNLYWYRQAAGRGLQLLFYSVGIGQISSEVPQNLSASRPQDRQFILSSKKLLLSDSGFYLCAWSRRAGVKETQYFGPGTRLLVL.

The CDR3 sequence is CASSSGHVGNYGYTF. As DNA, the CDR3 is TGCGCCAGCAGCTCCGGACACGTAGGGAACTATGGCTACACCTTC. V usage is TRBV5-1 and J usage is TRBJ1-2; maybe TRBD1 (5 bases). V was shortened by 3 bases and J by 2 bases, with 14 bases between the two germline ends. The CDR3 runs to 15 residues. From germline, CDR1 is SGHRS and CDR2 YFSETQ.

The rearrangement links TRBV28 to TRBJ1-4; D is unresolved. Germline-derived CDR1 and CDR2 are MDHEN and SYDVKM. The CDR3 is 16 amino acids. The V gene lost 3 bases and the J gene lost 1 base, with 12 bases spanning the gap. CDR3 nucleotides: TGTGCCAGCAGTTTCAGAATGGTCCTAACTAATGAAAAACTGTTTTTT. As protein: CASSFRMVLTNEKLFF.

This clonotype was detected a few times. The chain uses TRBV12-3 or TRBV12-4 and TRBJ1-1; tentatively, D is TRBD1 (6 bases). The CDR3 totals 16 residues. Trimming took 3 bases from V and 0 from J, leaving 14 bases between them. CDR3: CASSFVGGKVNTEAFF. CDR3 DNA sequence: TGTGCCAGCAGTTTCGTAGGGGGTAAGGTGAACACTGAAGCTTTCTTT.

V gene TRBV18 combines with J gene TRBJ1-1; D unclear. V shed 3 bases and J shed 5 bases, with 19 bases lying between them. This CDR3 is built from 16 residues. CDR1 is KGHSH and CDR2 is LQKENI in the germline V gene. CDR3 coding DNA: TGTGCCAGCTCACCTGATATTGGGGAGAGGTGGACTGAAGCTTTCTTT. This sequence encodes CASSPDIGERWTEAFF.

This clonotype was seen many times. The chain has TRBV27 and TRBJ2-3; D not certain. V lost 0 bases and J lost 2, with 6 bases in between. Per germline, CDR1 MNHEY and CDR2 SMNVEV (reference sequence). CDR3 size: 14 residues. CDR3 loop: CASSLSPFTDTQYF. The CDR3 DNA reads TGTGCCAGCAGTTTATCCCCTTTCACAGATACGCAGTATTTT.

Written as DNA, the CDR3 is TGCGCCAGCAGCCAAAGGGGGGCCCCTGATGAGCAGTTCTTC. Translated: CASSQRGAPDEQFF. The gene calls are TRBV4-1 and TRBJ2-1; the D gene could be TRBD1 or TRBD2 (6 bases each). V shed 2 bases and J shed 8 bases, with 13 bases lying between them. From germline, CDR1 is MGHRA and CDR2 YSYEKL. CDR3 length: 14 residues.

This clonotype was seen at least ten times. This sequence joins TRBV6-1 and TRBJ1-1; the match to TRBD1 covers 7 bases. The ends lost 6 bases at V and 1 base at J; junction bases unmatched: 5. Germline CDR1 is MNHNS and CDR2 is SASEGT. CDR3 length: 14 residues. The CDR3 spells CASSSTGPNTEAFF. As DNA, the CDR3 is TGTGCCAGCAGCTCGACAGGGCCGAACACTGAAGCTTTCTTT.

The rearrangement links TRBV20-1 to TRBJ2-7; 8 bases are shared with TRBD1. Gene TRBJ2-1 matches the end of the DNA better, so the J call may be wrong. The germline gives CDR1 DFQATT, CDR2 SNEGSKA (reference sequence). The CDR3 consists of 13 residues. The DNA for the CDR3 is TGCAGTGCCAGCACTCCAGGGGGCTACGAGCAGTTCTTC. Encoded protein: CSASTPGGYEQFF.

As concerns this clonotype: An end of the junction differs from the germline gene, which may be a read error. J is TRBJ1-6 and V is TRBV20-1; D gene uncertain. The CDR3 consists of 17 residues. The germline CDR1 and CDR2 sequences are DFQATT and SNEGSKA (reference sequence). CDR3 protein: CSASPTGRRRVNSPLLF. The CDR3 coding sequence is TGCAGTGCTAGCCCAACGGGCAGGAGGCGTGTGAATTCACCCCTCCTCTTT.

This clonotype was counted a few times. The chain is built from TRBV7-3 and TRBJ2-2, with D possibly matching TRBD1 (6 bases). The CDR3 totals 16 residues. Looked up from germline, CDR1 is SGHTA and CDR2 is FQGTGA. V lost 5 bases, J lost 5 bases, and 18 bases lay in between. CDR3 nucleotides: TGTGCCAGCAGCCCGGGACATCGGTTTTCTACCGGGGAGCTGTTTTTT. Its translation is CASSPGHRFSTGELFF.

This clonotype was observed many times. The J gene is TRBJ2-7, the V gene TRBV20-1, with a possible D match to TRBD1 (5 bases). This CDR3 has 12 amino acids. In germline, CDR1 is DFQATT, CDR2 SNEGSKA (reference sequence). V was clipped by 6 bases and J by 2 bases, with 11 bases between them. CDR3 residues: CSATDSTYEQYF. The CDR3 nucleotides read TGCAGTGCAACCGACAGCACCTACGAGCAGTACTTC.

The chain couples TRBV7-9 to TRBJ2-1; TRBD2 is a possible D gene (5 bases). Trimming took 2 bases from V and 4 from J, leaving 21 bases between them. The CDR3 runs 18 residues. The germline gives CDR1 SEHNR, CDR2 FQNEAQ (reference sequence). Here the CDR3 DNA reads TGTGCCAGCAGCTTACCGTTAGGGAAGTCTCGGGGATACAATGAGCAGTTCTTC. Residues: CASSLPLGKSRGYNEQFF.

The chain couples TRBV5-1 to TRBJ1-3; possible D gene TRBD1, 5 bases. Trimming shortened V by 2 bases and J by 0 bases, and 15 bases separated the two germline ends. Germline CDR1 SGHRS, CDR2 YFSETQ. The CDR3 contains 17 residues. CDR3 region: CASSLGTAINSGNTIYF. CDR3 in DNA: TGCGCCAGCAGCTTAGGGACGGCTATTAACTCTGGAAACACCATATATTTT. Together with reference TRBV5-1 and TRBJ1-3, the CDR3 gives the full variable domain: KAGVTQTPRYLIKTRGQQVTLSCSPISGHRSVSWYQQTPGQGLQFLFEYFSETQRNKGNFPGRFSGRQFSNSRSEMNVSTLELGDSALYLCASSLGTAINSGNTIYFGEGSWLTVV.

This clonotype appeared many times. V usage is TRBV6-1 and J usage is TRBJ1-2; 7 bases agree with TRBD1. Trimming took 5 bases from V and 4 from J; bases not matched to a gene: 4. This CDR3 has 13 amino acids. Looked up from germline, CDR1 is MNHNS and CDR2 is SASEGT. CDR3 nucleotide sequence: TGTGCCAGCAGTCCCACAGGGGTCTATGGCTACACCTTC. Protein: CASSPTGVYGYTF.

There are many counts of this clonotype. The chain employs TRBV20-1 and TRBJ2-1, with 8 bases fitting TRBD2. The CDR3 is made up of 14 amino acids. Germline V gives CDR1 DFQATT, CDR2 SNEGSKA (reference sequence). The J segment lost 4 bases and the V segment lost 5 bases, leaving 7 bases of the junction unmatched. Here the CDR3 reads CSAPWRGEYNEQFF. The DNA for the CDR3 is TGCAGTGCTCCTTGGCGGGGGGAATACAATGAGCAGTTCTTC.

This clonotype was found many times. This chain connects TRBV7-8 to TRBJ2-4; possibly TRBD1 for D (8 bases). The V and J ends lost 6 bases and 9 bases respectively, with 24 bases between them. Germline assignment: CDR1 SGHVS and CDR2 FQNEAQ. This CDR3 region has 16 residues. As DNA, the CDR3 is TGTGCCAGCAGTGAATTCAGCGGGACAGGCTGGAGCATTCAGTACTTC. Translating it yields CASSEFSGTGWSIQYF.